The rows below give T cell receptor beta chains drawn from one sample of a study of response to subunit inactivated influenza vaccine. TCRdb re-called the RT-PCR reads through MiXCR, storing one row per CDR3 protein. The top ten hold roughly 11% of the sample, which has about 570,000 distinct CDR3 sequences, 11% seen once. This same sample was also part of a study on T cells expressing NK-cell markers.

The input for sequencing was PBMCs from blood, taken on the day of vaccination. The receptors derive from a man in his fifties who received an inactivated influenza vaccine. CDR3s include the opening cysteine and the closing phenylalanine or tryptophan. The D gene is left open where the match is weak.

cdr3_aa: CAISTGPDNEQFF; v_call: TRBV10-3; d_call: NA
cdr3_aa: CASSSGQAQPQHF; v_call: TRBV7-8; d_call: TRBD1
cdr3_aa: CASREDGPNIQYF; v_call: TRBV5-1; d_call: NA
cdr3_aa: CASTSPPKPYNEQFF; v_call: TRBV12-3/TRBV12-4; d_call: NA
cdr3_aa: CASRTSGGGGTDTQYF; v_call: TRBV27; d_call: TRBD2
cdr3_aa: CASSQDLGQRNTGELFF; v_call: TRBV4-3; d_call: TRBD1
cdr3_aa: CASSLVGRDYNEQFF; v_call: TRBV5-1; d_call: TRBD2
cdr3_aa: CSVVSAGLNEQFF; v_call: TRBV29-1; d_call: NA
cdr3_aa: CASSYSAGTGSVVDTQYF; v_call: TRBV6-5; d_call: TRBD1
cdr3_aa: CASSSPGTGSYGYTF; v_call: TRBV7-2; d_call: TRBD1
cdr3_aa: CSARNHDRAAGNTIYF; v_call: TRBV20-1; d_call: TRBD1
cdr3_aa: CASSPTSGSVQETQYF; v_call: TRBV5-6; d_call: TRBD2
cdr3_aa: CASSSLPGQGLYEQYF; v_call: TRBV7-6; d_call: TRBD1
cdr3_aa: CASSQGLASADTQYF; v_call: TRBV3-1; d_call: NA
cdr3_aa: CASSGTSGRAVNEQFF; v_call: TRBV2; d_call: TRBD2
cdr3_aa: CAIKRASGSYEQYF; v_call: TRBV6-2/TRBV6-3; d_call: TRBD2
cdr3_aa: CASSPGHQETQYF; v_call: TRBV18; d_call: NA
cdr3_aa: CASSSTTGLNYEQYF; v_call: TRBV6-2/TRBV6-3; d_call: NA
cdr3_aa: CATSRRTGYTGELFF; v_call: TRBV15; d_call: TRBD1
cdr3_aa: CASSWGTGDQETQYF; v_call: TRBV5-1; d_call: TRBD1
cdr3_aa: CASSTSRTAEGELFF; v_call: TRBV18; d_call: NA
cdr3_aa: CASSLGVYFRTGNTEAFF; v_call: TRBV28; d_call: NA
cdr3_aa: CASSVESASSYEQYF; v_call: TRBV9; d_call: NA
cdr3_aa: CASSVDLAGREQFF; v_call: TRBV9; d_call: TRBD2
cdr3_aa: CASRGPPRKDNEKLFF; v_call: TRBV6-1; d_call: NA
cdr3_aa: CASSGTGRDIQYF; v_call: TRBV5-1; d_call: TRBD2
cdr3_aa: CASSPSGAKDAQYF; v_call: TRBV28; d_call: NA
cdr3_aa: CASSLNGGLIQYF; v_call: TRBV12-3/TRBV12-4; d_call: NA
cdr3_aa: CASSPRTSGRGRSGANVLTF; v_call: TRBV5-1; d_call: TRBD2
cdr3_aa: CASSLVGGANEKLFF; v_call: TRBV5-1; d_call: NA
cdr3_aa: CASKRGRPNEQFF; v_call: TRBV27; d_call: TRBD1
cdr3_aa: CASSPVRGEGAGELFF; v_call: TRBV11-2; d_call: NA
cdr3_aa: CASSPRQGGYEQYF; v_call: TRBV5-1; d_call: TRBD1
cdr3_aa: CASRSPGTRYNEQFF; v_call: TRBV5-1; d_call: NA
cdr3_aa: CSARGSLERETQYF; v_call: TRBV20-1; d_call: NA
cdr3_aa: CSAGKDGKETQYF; v_call: TRBV20-1; d_call: NA
cdr3_aa: CASSYSGYSSSYNEQFF; v_call: TRBV6-5; d_call: NA
cdr3_aa: CASSQDRAMPRFF; v_call: TRBV4-3; d_call: NA
cdr3_aa: CAIRGGSTHTEAFF; v_call: TRBV10-3; d_call: NA
cdr3_aa: CASRGQGHSGANVLTF; v_call: TRBV6-1; d_call: TRBD1
cdr3_aa: CASSQDLGRGIMGYTF; v_call: TRBV4-3; d_call: TRBD1
cdr3_aa: CASTPGLAATDTQYF; v_call: TRBV2; d_call: TRBD2
cdr3_aa: CAISESVRITYEQYF; v_call: TRBV10-3; d_call: NA
cdr3_aa: CATSYTGELFF; v_call: TRBV24-1; d_call: NA
cdr3_aa: CSARTGGLETQYF; v_call: TRBV20-1; d_call: TRBD1
cdr3_aa: CASSFGRTYNEQFF; v_call: TRBV12-3/TRBV12-4; d_call: NA